Listed here are 30 T cell receptor beta chains from one sample, sequenced in a study of graft-versus-host responses after intestinal transplantation. Measured with immunoSEQ multiplex PCR; TCRdb has only the in-frame clones, and not every one. The sample has 57,000 or so clones, around nine tenths seen once; the top ten hold around 2.5%. The specimen comprised PBMCs, sampled roughly 120 days after intestinal transplantation. The source of these receptors is a human patient who received an intestinal transplant, so some T cells may come from the graft donor.

This clone is a singleton in its sample. The chain links TRBV11-2 to TRBJ2-7; D may correspond to TRBD1 or TRBD2 (5 bases each). The germline gives CDR1 SGHAT, CDR2 FQNNGV. The CDR3 is 14 amino acids. Trimming pared 3 bases from V and 1 base from J, leaving 10 bases between. CDR3 sequence: CASSFFGGSYEQYF. In DNA, the CDR3 is TGTGCCAGCAGCTTCTTTGGGGGTTCCTACGAGCAGTACTTC.

This rearrangement joins TRBV4-2 to TRBJ2-3; 8 bases are a match to TRBD2. The CDR3 totals 16 residues. Germline V gene sequence: CDR1 LGHNA, CDR2 YNFKEQ. V trimming: 0 bases; J trimming: 4 bases; junction bases outside the gene matches: 6. The CDR3 protein is CASSQDYRRGADTQYF. CDR3 bases: TGTGCCAGCAGCCAAGACTACCGGCGGGGGGCAGATACGCAGTATTTT.

The chain recombines TRBV28 with TRBJ2-4, with D perhaps matching TRBD1 (5 bases). The CDR3 spans 12 residues. The germline V gene encodes CDR1 MDHEN and CDR2 SYDVKM. The V end lost 3 bases, the J end lost 14 bases, and 14 bases lay between the germline ends. CDR3 bases: TGTGCCAGCAGTTTCTCCCAGCTAGGGGAGTACTTC. Its protein product is CASSFSQLGEYF.

This sequence joins TRBV28 and TRBJ1-2; no reliable D call. Trimming took 3 bases from V and 3 from J, leaving 11 bases between them. The CDR3 spans 14 residues. Germline V lookup: CDR1 MDHEN, CDR2 SYDVKM. CDR3 protein: CASSFGVHDYGYTF. In DNA form, the CDR3 reads TGTGCCAGCAGTTTTGGAGTACACGACTATGGCTACACCTTC.

The chain links TRBV5-6 to TRBJ2-5; D ambiguous. V shed 0 bases and J shed 4 bases, with 7 bases lying between them. CDR3 length equals 13 residues. Germline V gene lookup returns CDR1 SGHDT and CDR2 YYEEEE. For the CDR3, the DNA is TGTGCCAGCAGCTTGGCAGATGGAGAGACCCAGTACTTC. Protein sequence: CASSLADGETQYF.

CDR3 DNA: TGTGCCAGCAGTTACGGGACAGATTCTATGGGCTACACCTTC. Translated, it gives CASSYGTDSMGYTF. The chain combines TRBV6-5 with TRBJ1-2; 7 bases are a match to TRBD1. V was clipped by 2 bases and J by 8 bases; unmatched bases: 8. The CDR3 extends over 14 amino acids. Germline lookup yields CDR1 MNHEY and CDR2 SVGAGI.

The chain employs TRBV10-3 and TRBJ1-2; no clear D. V lost 3 bases and J 1 base, leaving 3 bases between the germline ends. Germline-derived CDR1 and CDR2 are ENHRY and SYGVKD. This CDR3 is 12 amino acids long. CDR3 coding DNA: TGTGCCATCAGTGACAGTAACTATGGCTACACCTTC. It encodes CAISDSNYGYTF.

This rearrangement joins TRBV7-9 to TRBJ2-1; D might be TRBD1 or TRBD2, each matching 6 bases. Germline loops: CDR1 SEHNR, CDR2 FQNEAQ (reference sequence). V was shortened by 5 bases and J by 8 bases, with 13 bases between the two germline ends. This CDR3 is 13 amino acids long. CDR3 coding DNA: TGTGCCAGCAGCCTTAAGGGGGGTTATGAGCAGTTCTTC. This sequence encodes CASSLKGGYEQFF.

The chain's CDR3 is CSVYTNYEQYF. The CDR3 DNA follows: TGCAGCGTTTACACGAACTACGAGCAGTACTTC. This rearrangement joins TRBV29-1 to TRBJ2-7; D is unresolved. Germline V gives CDR1 SQVTM, CDR2 ANQGSEA. The V gene lost 5 bases and the J gene lost 3 bases, with 8 bases spanning the gap. The CDR3 spans 11 residues.

This clone appeared once. The chain joins TRBV19 to TRBJ1-6; D possibly corresponds to TRBD1 (5 bases). Trimming removed 5 bases from V and 9 bases from J, with 20 bases in between. CDR3 length: 16 amino acids. Germline V CDR1 and CDR2: LNHDA, SQIVND (reference sequence). DNA of the CDR3: TGTGCCAGTAGTCTCGCTTTGTCCATGGGGGGTTCACCCCTCCACTTT. Residues: CASSLALSMGGSPLHF.

This clone is a singleton in its sample. The CDR3, as DNA: TGTGCCAGCAGTTTTCGACTAGCGGAAAGCAATGAGCAGTTCTTC. It is translated as CASSFRLAESNEQFF. The chain joins TRBV6-5 to TRBJ2-1, with 9 bases fitting TRBD2. This CDR3 contains 15 residues. The junction had 7 bases not matched to a gene; V was cut back by 4 bases and J by 6 bases. The germline gives CDR1 MNHEY, CDR2 SVGAGI.

This clone is categorized as medium-sized. The chain couples TRBV27 to TRBJ2-2, with D unresolved. Germline-derived CDR1 and CDR2 are MNHEY and SMNVEV (reference sequence). V was trimmed by 5 bases and J by 8 bases, leaving 9 bases between them. The CDR3 consists of 12 residues. CDR3 sequence: CASSLGWGELFF. CDR3 sequence (DNA): TGTGCCAGCAGTCTGGGGTGGGGGGAGCTGTTTTTT.

The genes are TRBV27 and TRBJ1-1; possible D gene TRBD1, 5 bases. The CDR3 loop spans 14 amino acids. Germline CDR1 and CDR2: MNHEY and SMNVEV (reference sequence). V shed 7 bases and J shed 8 bases, with 20 bases lying between them. The CDR3 protein is CASKTGRGLGEAFF. The CDR3 DNA reads TGTGCCAGCAAGACCGGGCGGGGCCTTGGGGAAGCTTTCTTT.

J is TRBJ1-2 and V is TRBV19; 8 positions match TRBD1. The CDR3 has 13 residues. V lost 5 bases, J lost 3 bases, and 2 bases stayed unmatched. CDR1 and CDR2 (germline): LNHDA, SQIVND (reference sequence). CDR3 nucleotides: TGTGCCAGTAGTGCGACAGGGGACTATGGCTACACCTTC. Translation: CASSATGDYGYTF.

The rearrangement links TRBV12-5 to TRBJ2-6, with D hard to call. Germline V gives CDR1 LGHNT, CDR2 FRNRAP. This CDR3 has 16 residues. Trimming stripped 0 bases from V and 4 bases from J, with 10 bases between. Here the CDR3 reads CASGLVLPGGANVLTF. The DNA for the CDR3 is TGTGCTAGTGGTTTGGTACTACCGGGCGGGGCCAACGTCCTGACTTTC.

V gene TRBV27 combines with J gene TRBJ2-1; no reliable D call. Trimming left V 5 bases short and J 0 bases short, with 14 bases between. This CDR3 contains 16 residues. CDR1 MNHEY and CDR2 SMNVEV come from the germline V gene (reference sequence). CDR3 coding DNA: TGTGCCAGCAGTAGGATTCTAGGAAGCTCCTACAATGAGCAGTTCTTC. This codes for CASSRILGSSYNEQFF.

The rearrangement uses TRBV4-1 and TRBJ2-7; 7 positions match TRBD2. V shed 1 base and J 7 bases; nucleotides not matched to a gene: 7. Germline V gene lookup returns CDR1 MGHRA and CDR2 YSYEKL. The CDR3 covers 14 residues. The DNA of the CDR3 is TGCGCCAGCAGCCAAGGGACTAGTACGAGAGAGCAGTACTTC. Its translation: CASSQGTSTREQYF.

The rearrangement uses TRBV28 and TRBJ2-3; D possibly uses TRBD1 or TRBD2 (5 bases each). V was trimmed by 6 bases and J by 2 bases, leaving 6 bases between them. CDR1 and CDR2 from the germline V gene are MDHEN and SYDVKM. The CDR3 consists of 12 residues. The CDR3 protein is CASRGDTDTQYF. CDR3 DNA: TGTGCCAGCAGGGGGGACACAGATACGCAGTATTTT.

The chain couples TRBV7-2 to TRBJ2-1; D may be TRBD1 (7 bases). Trimming left V 5 bases short and J 9 bases short, with 14 bases between. Germline CDR1 SGHTA, CDR2 FQGNSA. The CDR3 extends over 13 amino acids. CDR3 residues: CASSRDREAEQFF. CDR3 nucleotide sequence: TGTGCCAGCAGCCGAGACAGGGAGGCTGAGCAGTTCTTC.

V is TRBV27 and J is TRBJ2-7; 7 bases line up with TRBD1. The CDR3 covers 14 residues. Looked up from germline, CDR1 is MNHEY and CDR2 is SMNVEV (reference sequence). With 5 bases clipped from V and 2 bases from J, the junction kept 6 bases outside the gene matches. CDR3 in DNA: TGTGCCAGCAGTAAGGACAGGACGACCTACGAGCAGTACTTC. Its translation is CASSKDRTTYEQYF.

The V and J genes are TRBV7-4 and TRBJ2-2; D might be TRBD1 (6 bases). Between the trimmed V and J ends, which lost 5 bases and 7 bases, there was a span of 17 bases. Per the germline V gene, CDR1 is SGHVT and CDR2 is SQSDAQ. The CDR3 length is 15 residues. CDR3 nucleotide sequence: TGTGCCAGCAGCCCAGGGGCAGGGAATGTCGGGGAGCTGTTTTTT. Its translation is CASSPGAGNVGELFF.

The chain joins TRBV4-1 to TRBJ1-2, with D perhaps matching TRBD1 (6 bases). The CDR3 totals 14 residues. CDR1 and CDR2 (germline): MGHRA, YSYEKL. V was pared by 4 bases and J by 4 bases, with 13 bases between. The CDR3 sequence: CASSPRDIPYGYTF. DNA of the CDR3: TGCGCCAGCAGCCCCCGGGACATCCCCTATGGCTACACCTTC.

The gene calls are TRBV4-1 and TRBJ2-3; TRBD2 agrees at 11 bases. Germline V gene data show CDR1 as MGHRA and CDR2 as YSYEKL. The CDR3 is made up of 18 amino acids. The trim removed 0 bases at V and 13 bases at J, leaving 18 bases unmatched. CDR3 nucleotide sequence: TGCGCCAGCAGCCAAGAATGGTCTAGCGGGGGGCCGTCACGAAGGGAGTATTTT. Encoded protein: CASSQEWSSGGPSRREYF.

This chain links TRBV27 with TRBJ2-7; D is perhaps TRBD2 (5 bases). This CDR3 has 12 residues. Germline assignment: CDR1 MNHEY and CDR2 SMNVEV (reference sequence). V gave up 8 bases and J gave up 9 bases, with 17 bases separating them. The CDR3 protein is CASGWRSYWQYF. CDR3 nucleotides: TGTGCCAGCGGCTGGAGGAGCTATTGGCAGTACTTC.

The chain recombines TRBV7-2 with TRBJ1-5, with no clear D. Per the germline V gene, CDR1 is SGHTA and CDR2 is FQGNSA. Trimming cost V 1 base and J 6 bases, with 7 bases left between them. This CDR3 region has 13 residues. The CDR3 DNA follows: TGTGCCAGCAGCTTAGGAGGCGGTCAGCCCCAGCATTTT. Translated: CASSLGGGQPQHF.

In its sample, this clone was seen a few times. The chain recombines TRBV4-1 with TRBJ1-4, with D perhaps TRBD1 (5 bases). Per germline, CDR1 MGHRA and CDR2 YSYEKL. The V end lost 5 bases, the J end lost 10 bases, and 17 bases lay between the germline ends. CDR3 length: 14 amino acids. The DNA of the CDR3 is TGCGCCAGCAGCGAAGTGCTCCAAGACAGAAAACTGTTTTTT. Translating it yields CASSEVLQDRKLFF.

The chain couples TRBV5-4 to TRBJ2-7, with 12 positions matching TRBD2. CDR3 length: 13 residues. J gave up 7 bases and V 7 bases, and 6 bases lay outside the gene matches. Germline values: CDR1 SGHNT, CDR2 YYREEE (reference sequence). This CDR3 reads CASSTSGSGEQYF. The CDR3 DNA reads as TGTGCCAGCTCGACTAGCGGGAGCGGGGAGCAGTACTTC.

This chain connects TRBV18 to TRBJ2-7, with D unclear. V lost 0 bases to trimming and J lost 6 bases, with 9 bases between them. The CDR3 extends over 13 amino acids. Looked up from germline, CDR1 is KGHSH and CDR2 is LQKENI. This CDR3 reads CASSPPNVVEQYF. The CDR3 nucleotides read TGTGCCAGCTCACCACCGAATGTTGTCGAGCAGTACTTC.

This chain uses TRBV28 with TRBJ1-2, with D tentatively TRBD1 (6 bases). Trimming stripped 6 bases from V and 4 bases from J, with 15 bases between. Germline V CDR1 and CDR2: MDHEN, SYDVKM. This CDR3 has 14 amino acids. The CDR3 region has the DNA TGTGCCAGCAGGCGGGCAGGGGAAGTCTATGGCTACACCTTC. It is translated as CASRRAGEVYGYTF.

The chain couples TRBV6-1 to TRBJ1-2; 7 bases fit TRBD1. The CDR3 totals 18 residues. CDR1 MNHNS and CDR2 SASEGT come from the germline V gene. V lost 0 bases, J lost 4 bases, and 14 bases stayed unmatched. The CDR3 region has the DNA TGTGCCAGCAGTGAAGCGTGGGACAGAGCCTGGCGCGGCTATGGCTACACCTTC. Translating it yields CASSEAWDRAWRGYGYTF.